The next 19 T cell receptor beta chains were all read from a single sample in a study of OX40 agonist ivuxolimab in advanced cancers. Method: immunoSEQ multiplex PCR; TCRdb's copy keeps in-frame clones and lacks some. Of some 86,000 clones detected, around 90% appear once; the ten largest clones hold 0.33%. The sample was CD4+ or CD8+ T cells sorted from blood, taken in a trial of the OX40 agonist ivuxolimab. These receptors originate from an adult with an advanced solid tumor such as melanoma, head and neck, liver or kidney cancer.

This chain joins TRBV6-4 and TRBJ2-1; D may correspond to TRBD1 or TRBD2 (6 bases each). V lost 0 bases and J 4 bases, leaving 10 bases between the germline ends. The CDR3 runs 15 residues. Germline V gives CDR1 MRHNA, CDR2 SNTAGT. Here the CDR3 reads CASSDSGGPYNEQFF. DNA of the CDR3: TGTGCCAGCAGTGACTCTGGGGGGCCATACAATGAGCAGTTCTTC.

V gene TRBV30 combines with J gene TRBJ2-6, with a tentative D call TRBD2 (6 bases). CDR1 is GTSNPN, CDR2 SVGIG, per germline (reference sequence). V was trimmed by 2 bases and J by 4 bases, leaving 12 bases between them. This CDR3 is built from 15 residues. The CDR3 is CAWSYGGTGANVLTF. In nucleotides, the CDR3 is TGTGCCTGGAGTTATGGAGGGACCGGGGCCAACGTCCTGACTTTC. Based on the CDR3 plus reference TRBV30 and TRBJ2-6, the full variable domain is SQTIHQWPATLVQPVGSPLSLECTVEGTSNPNLYWYRQAAGRGLQLLFYSVGIGQISSEVPQNLSASRPQDRQFILSSKKLLLSDSGFYLCAWSYGGTGANVLTFGAGSRLTVL.

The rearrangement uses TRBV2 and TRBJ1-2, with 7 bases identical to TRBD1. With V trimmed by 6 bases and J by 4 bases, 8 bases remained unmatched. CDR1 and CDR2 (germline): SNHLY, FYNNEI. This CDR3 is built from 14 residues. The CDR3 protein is CASSRQGVGYGYTF. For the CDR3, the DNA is TGTGCCAGCAGCAGACAGGGAGTTGGCTATGGCTACACCTTC. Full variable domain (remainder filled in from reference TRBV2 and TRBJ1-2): EPEVTQTPSHQVTQMGQEVILRCVPISNHLYFYWYRQILGQKVEFLVSFYNNEISEKSEIFDDQFSVERPDGSNFTLKIRSTKLEDSAMYFCASSRQGVGYGYTFGSGTRLTVV.

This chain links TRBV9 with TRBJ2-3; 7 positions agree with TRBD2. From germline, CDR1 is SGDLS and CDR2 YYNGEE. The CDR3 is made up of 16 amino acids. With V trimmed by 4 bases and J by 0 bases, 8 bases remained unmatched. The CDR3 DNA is TGTGCCAGCAGCCTCCGGGGAGGGCTGAGCACAGATACGCAGTATTTT. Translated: CASSLRGGLSTDTQYF.

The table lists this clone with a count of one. The CDR3, as DNA: TGTGCCAGCAGGGCCCCGTGGACAGGCCCGCGCACAGATACGCAGTATTTT. Amino acid sequence: CASRAPWTGPRTDTQYF. The V and J genes are TRBV6-4 and TRBJ2-3; 7 bases align to TRBD1. Unmatched junction bases numbered 13, after V lost 6 bases and J lost 1 base. The CDR3 contains 17 residues. Germline lookup yields CDR1 MRHNA and CDR2 SNTAGT.

The CDR3 region is CASSRAYPAETQYF. CDR3 DNA: TGTGCCAGCTCAAGGGCCTATCCAGCAGAGACCCAGTACTTC. The rearrangement joins TRBV18 to TRBJ2-5; D unresolved. CDR1 and CDR2 (germline): KGHSH, LQKENI. This CDR3 is built from 14 residues. The germline V and J ends were trimmed by 5 bases and 4 bases, with 14 bases remaining between them.

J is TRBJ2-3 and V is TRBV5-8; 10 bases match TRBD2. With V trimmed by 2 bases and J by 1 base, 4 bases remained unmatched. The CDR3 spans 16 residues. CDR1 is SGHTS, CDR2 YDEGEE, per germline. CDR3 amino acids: CASSFSGTSGTDTQYF. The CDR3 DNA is TGTGCCAGCAGCTTTTCCGGGACTAGCGGCACAGATACGCAGTATTTT. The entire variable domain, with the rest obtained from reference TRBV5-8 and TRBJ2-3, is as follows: EAGVTQSPTHLIKTRGQQATLRCSPISGHTSVYWYQQALGLGLQFLLWYDEGEERNRGNFPPRFSGRQFPNYSSELNVNALELEDSALYLCASSFSGTSGTDTQYFGPGTRLTVL.

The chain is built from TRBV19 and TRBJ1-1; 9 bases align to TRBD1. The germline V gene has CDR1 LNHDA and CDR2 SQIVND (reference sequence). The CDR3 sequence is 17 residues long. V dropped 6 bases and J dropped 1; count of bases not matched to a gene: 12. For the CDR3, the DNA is TGTGCCAGTAGGCGGACAGGGGAGGGAAGAACGAACACTGAAGCTTTCTTT. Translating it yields CASRRTGEGRTNTEAFF.

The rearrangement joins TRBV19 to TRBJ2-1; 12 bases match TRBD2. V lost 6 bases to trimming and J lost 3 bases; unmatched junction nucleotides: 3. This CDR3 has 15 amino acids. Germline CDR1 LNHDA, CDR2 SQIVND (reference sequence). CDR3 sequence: CASRTSGGHYNEQFF. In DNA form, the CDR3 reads TGTGCCAGTAGGACTAGCGGGGGCCACTACAATGAGCAGTTCTTC.

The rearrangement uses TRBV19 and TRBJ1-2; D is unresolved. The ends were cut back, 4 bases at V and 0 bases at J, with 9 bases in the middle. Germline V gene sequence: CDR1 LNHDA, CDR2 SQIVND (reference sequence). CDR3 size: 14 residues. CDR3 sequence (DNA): TGTGCCAGTAGTACGGACGGATCTAACTATGGCTACACCTTC. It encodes CASSTDGSNYGYTF.

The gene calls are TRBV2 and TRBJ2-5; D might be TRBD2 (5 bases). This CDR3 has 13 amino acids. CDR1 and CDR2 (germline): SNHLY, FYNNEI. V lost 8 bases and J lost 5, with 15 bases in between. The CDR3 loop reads CASARGILETQYF. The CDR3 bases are TGTGCCAGCGCCCGGGGAATTTTGGAGACCCAGTACTTC.

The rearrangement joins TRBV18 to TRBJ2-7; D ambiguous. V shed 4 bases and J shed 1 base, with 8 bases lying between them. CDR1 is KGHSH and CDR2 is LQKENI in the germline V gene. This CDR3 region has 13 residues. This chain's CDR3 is CASSLHPSYEQYV. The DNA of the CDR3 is TGTGCCAGCTCACTCCACCCGTCCTACGAGCAGTACGTC.

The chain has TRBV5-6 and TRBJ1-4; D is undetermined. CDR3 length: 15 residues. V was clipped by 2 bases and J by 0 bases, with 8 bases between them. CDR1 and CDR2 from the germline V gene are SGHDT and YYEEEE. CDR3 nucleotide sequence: TGTGCCAGCAGCTTCAGGAGTGCAACTAATGAAAAACTGTTTTTT. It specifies CASSFRSATNEKLFF.

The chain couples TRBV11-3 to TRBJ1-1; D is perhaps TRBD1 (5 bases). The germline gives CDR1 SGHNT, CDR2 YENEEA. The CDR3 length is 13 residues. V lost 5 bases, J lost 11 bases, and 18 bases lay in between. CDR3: CASSAGDAGRAFF. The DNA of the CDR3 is TGTGCCAGCAGCGCCGGGGACGCCGGGAGGGCTTTCTTT.

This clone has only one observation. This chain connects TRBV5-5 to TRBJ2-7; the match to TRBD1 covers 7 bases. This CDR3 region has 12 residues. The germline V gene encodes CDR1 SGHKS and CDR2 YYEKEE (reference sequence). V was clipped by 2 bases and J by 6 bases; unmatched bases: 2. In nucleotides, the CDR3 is TGTGCCAGCAGCTTAGACAGGGTCGAGCAGTACGTC. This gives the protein CASSLDRVEQYV.

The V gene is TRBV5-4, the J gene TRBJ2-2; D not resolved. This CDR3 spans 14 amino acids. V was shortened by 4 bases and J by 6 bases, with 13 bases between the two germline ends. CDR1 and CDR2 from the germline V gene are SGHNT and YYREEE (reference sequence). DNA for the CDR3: TGTGCCAGCAGCCCCGTCCATGGATCCGGGGAGCTGTTTTTT. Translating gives CASSPVHGSGELFF.

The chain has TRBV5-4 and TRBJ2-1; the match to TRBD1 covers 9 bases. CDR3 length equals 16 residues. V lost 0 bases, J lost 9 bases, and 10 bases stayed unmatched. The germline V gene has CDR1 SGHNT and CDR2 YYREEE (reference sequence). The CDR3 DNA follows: TGTGCCAGCAGCTTGGTTGGGACAGGGATCTCTGGTGAGCAGTTCTTC. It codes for CASSLVGTGISGEQFF.

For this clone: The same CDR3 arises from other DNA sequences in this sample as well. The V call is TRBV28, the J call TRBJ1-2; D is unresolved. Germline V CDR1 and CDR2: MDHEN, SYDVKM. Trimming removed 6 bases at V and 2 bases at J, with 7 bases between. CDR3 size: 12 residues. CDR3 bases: TGTGCCAGCAGCCTCAGAAACTATGGCTACACCTTC. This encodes CASSLRNYGYTF.

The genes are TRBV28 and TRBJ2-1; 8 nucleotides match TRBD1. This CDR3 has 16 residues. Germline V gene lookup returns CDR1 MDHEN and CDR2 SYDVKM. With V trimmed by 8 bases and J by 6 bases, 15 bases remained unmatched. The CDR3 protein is CASCTPTGGRINEQFF. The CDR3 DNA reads TGTGCCAGCTGTACCCCCACAGGGGGGAGGATCAATGAGCAGTTCTTC.